Sequencing of this TCR beta chain was carried out in a study of regulatory T cells in long-lasting Graves disease. This clonotype showed up many times. The antigen is not known. Overall study findings and caveats: Persistent Graves' patients had lower TCR diversity than newly diagnosed ones. Sample size was small, which may have lowered accuracy.

HTBI primers from iRepertoire and Arm-PCR of CDR3 regions yielded the TCR beta libraries. Each CDR3 protein is one row after TCRdb ran MiXCR on the multiplex PCR reads. In the table there are about 430,000 distinct CDR3 sequences, over 20% of which are singletons. This CDR3 has 14 amino acids. Trimming pared 4 bases from V and 4 bases from J, leaving 13 bases between. Time point defined: persistent/refractory GD, antithyroid drugs over 5 years with positive TRAb. Extracted RNA from PBMCs served as the source of the TCR library. Around 10 milliliters of peripheral blood were drawn into EDTA tubes. The chain is built from TRBV12-3 or TRBV12-4 and TRBJ2-5, with D perhaps matching TRBD1 (5 bases). This TCR was sampled from a female donor with Graves disease. The sample here was peripheral blood mononuclear cells (PBMCs), taken when the disease was refractory, from a patient treated with antithyroid drugs. The CDR3 DNA sequence: TGTGCCAGCAGTTCCCTACAGGCCAGAGAGACCCAGTACTTC. Amino acids: CASSSLQARETQYF.